A selection of T cell receptor beta chains follows, all from one sample in a study of blood T cell repertoires in COVID-19. Repertoires were generated with immunoSEQ multiplex PCR, while TCRdb's copy carries only in-frame clones and drops some. The data hold 82,000 or so clones, with around 89% observed a single time. The sequenced material came from PBMCs or T cells enriched from blood (not recorded which). These TCRs come from a woman aged 50 to 60 with acute COVID-19. The CDR3 runs from the conserved cysteine through the conserved F or W. D genes are given only for firm matches. Not all rows give a size; the values are once, few, many and, for expanded clones, a class.

cdr3_nt cdr3_aa d_call clone_size j_call v_call
TGTGCCAGCAGCCCTAGTGCTAACTATGGCTACACCTTC CASSPSANYGYTF NA once TRBJ1-2 TRBV12-3/TRBV12-4
TGTGCCAGCAGCCATCAGGGGGCTAACTATGGCTACACCTTC CASSHQGANYGYTF TRBD1 NA TRBJ1-2 TRBV3-1/TRBV3-2
TGCGCCAGCAGCCTCTCGACTAGCGGGAATAATTACCAAGAGACCCAGTACTTC CASSLSTSGNNYQETQYF TRBD2 NA TRBJ2-5 TRBV5-1
TGTGCCAGCAGTGAGGGGCGACAGGGGATAGAGACCCAGTACTTC CASSEGRQGIETQYF TRBD1 few TRBJ2-5 TRBV6-1
TGCGCCAGCAGCTATCGGGGAGACAGGAGCTACGAGCAGTACTTC CASSYRGDRSYEQYF NA NA TRBJ2-7 TRBV5-1
TGTGCCAGCAGCTTAAGACAGGGTAACTATGGCTACACCTTC CASSLRQGNYGYTF TRBD1 NA TRBJ1-2 TRBV7-9
TGTGCCAGCAGCTTACCCCAGCGGACGGATAATAATTCACCCCTCCACTTT CASSLPQRTDNNSPLHF NA few TRBJ1-6 TRBV7-9
TGTGCCAGCAGCCCTGGGACAGGGGGATTTCATGAGCAGTTCTTC CASSPGTGGFHEQFF TRBD1 NA TRBJ2-1 TRBV7-9
TGTGCCAGCAAAGAGGTTAATGAAAAACTGTTTTTT CASKEVNEKLFF NA NA TRBJ1-4 TRBV2
TGCAGTGCTCACATGGTAACTGAAGCTTTCTTT CSAHMVTEAFF NA NA TRBJ1-1 TRBV20-1
TGCGCCAGCAGCCAAGAGCTTTTGGGGCAGGGCTATGAAGCTTTCTTT CASSQELLGQGYEAFF NA NA TRBJ1-1 TRBV4-3
TGTGCCAGTAGTATAAGGGGGCCCCCCACAGATACGCAGTATTTT CASSIRGPPTDTQYF TRBD1 NA TRBJ2-3 TRBV19
TGTGCCAGCAGCTCCTTTAGGGCGGGAGGGCCGCAGGAGACCCAGTACTTC CASSSFRAGGPQETQYF TRBD2 NA TRBJ2-5 TRBV11-3